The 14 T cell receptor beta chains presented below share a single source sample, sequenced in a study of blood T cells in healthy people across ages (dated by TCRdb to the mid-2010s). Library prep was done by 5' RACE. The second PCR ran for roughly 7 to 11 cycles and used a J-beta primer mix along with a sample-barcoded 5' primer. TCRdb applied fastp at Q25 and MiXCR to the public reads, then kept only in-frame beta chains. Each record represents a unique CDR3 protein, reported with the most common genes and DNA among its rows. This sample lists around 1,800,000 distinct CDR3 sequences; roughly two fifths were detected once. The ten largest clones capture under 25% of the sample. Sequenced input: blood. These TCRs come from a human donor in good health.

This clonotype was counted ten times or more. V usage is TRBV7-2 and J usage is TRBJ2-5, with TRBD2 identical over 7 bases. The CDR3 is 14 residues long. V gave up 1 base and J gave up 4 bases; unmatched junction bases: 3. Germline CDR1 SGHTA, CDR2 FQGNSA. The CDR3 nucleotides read TGTGCCAGCAGCTTAGTCGGACTAGGAGAGACCCAGTACTTC. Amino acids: CASSLVGLGETQYF.

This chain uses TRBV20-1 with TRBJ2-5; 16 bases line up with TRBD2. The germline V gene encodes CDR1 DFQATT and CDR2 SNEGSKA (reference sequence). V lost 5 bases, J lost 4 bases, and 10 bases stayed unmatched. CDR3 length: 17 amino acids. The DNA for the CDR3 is TGCAGTGCTCCCCCTGGGACTAGCGGGGGGGCTGGAGAGACCCAGTACTTC. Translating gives CSAPPGTSGGAGETQYF.

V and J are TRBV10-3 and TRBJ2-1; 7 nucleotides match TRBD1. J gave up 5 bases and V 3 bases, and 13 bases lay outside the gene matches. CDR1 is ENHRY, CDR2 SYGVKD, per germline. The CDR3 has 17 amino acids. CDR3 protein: CAISEILPGQIHNEQFF. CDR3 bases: TGTGCCATCAGTGAAATTCTACCGGGACAGATCCACAATGAGCAGTTCTTC.

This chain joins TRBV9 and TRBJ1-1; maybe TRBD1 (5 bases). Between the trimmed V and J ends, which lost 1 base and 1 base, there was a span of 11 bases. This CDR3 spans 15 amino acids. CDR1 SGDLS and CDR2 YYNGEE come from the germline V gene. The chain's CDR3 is CASSVSDIRNTEAFF. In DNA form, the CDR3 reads TGTGCCAGCAGCGTATCGGACATACGGAACACTGAAGCTTTCTTT.

The CDR3: CASSVGSYNSPLHF. CDR3 nucleotides: TGTGCCAGCAGTGTCGGTTCCTATAATTCACCCCTCCACTTT. This chain connects TRBV25-1 to TRBJ1-6; D is uncertain. The CDR3 totals 14 residues. V was clipped by 4 bases and J by 1 base, with 5 bases between them. From germline, CDR1 is MGHDK and CDR2 SYGVNS.

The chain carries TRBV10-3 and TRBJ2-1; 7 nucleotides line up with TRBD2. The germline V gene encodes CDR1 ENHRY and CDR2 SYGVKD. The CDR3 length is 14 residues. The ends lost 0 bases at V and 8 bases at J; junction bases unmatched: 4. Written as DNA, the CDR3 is TGTGCCATCAGTGAGTCGACTAGCCCCGATGAGCAGTTCTTC. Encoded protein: CAISESTSPDEQFF.

This CDR3 reads CSVDELEQGAHEQYF. CDR3 DNA sequence: TGCAGCGTTGATGAGTTAGAACAGGGGGCCCACGAGCAGTACTTC. This chain uses TRBV29-1 with TRBJ2-7; 9 nucleotides agree with TRBD1. The V and J ends lost 3 bases and 5 bases, in that order; junction bases with no gene match: 11. Germline V gives CDR1 SQVTM, CDR2 ANQGSEA. The CDR3 has 15 residues.

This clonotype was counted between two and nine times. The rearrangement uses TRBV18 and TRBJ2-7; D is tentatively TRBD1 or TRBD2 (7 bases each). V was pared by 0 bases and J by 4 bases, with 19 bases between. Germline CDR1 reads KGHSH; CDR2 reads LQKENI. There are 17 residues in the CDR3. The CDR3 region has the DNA TGTGCCAGCTCACCACCGGGGTCGACAGGGAGGGGATACGAGCAGTACTTC. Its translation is CASSPPGSTGRGYEQYF.

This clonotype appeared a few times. CDR3 nucleotide sequence: TGTGCCAGCAGCTTCGGAGGATTTACCTCCTACGAGCAGTACTTC. This codes for CASSFGGFTSYEQYF. J is TRBJ2-7 and V is TRBV7-2, with D perhaps TRBD2 (5 bases). With 3 bases removed from V and 0 bases from J, the gap between germline ends came to 12 bases. The germline V gene encodes CDR1 SGHTA and CDR2 FQGNSA. The CDR3 extends over 15 amino acids.

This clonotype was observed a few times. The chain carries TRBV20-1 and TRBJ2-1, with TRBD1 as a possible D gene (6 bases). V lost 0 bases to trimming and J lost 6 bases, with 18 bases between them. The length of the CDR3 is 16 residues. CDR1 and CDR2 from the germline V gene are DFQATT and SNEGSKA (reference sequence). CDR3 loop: CSAREGRQVGGNEQFF. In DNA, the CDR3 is TGCAGTGCTAGAGAAGGTCGACAGGTAGGAGGCAATGAGCAGTTCTTC.

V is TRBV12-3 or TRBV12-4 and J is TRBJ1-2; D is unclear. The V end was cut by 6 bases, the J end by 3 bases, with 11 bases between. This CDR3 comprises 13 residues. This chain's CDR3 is CASRGGVDYGYTF. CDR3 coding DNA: TGTGCCAGCAGGGGTGGGGTCGACTATGGCTACACCTTC.

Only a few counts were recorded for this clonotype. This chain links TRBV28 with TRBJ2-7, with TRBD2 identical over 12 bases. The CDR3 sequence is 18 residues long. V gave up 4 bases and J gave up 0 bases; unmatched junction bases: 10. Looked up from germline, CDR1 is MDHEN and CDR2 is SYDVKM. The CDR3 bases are TGTGCCAGCAGTTCTTGGACTAGCGGGGCGGCCGACTCCTACGAGCAGTACTTC. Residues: CASSSWTSGAADSYEQYF.

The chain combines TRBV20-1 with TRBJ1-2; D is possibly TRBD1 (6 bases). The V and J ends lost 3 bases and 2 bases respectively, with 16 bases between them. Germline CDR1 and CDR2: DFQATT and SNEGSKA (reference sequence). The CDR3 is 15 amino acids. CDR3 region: CSASGNPGHNYGYTF. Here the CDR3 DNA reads TGCAGTGCTAGTGGGAACCCGGGACACAACTATGGCTACACCTTC.

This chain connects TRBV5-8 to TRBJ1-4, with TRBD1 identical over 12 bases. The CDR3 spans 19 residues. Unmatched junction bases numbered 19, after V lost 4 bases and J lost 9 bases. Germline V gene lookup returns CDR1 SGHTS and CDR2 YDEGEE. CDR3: CASSTTWGTPGTGGQKLFF. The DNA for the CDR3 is TGTGCCAGCAGCACCACCTGGGGCACCCCTGGGACAGGGGGCCAAAAACTGTTTTTT.